This TCR beta chain was sequenced in a study of vaccination effects on CD4 cells after COVID-19. CDR3 length equals 16 residues. The ends lost 0 bases at V and 11 bases at J; junction bases unmatched: 10. The germline gives CDR1 SEHNR, CDR2 FQNEAQ (reference sequence). A remark on this clone: As yet, its antigen is unknown.

The repertoire was sequenced with immunoSEQ multiplex PCR; TCRdb's copy has only in-frame clones and lacks some. The table shows roughly 40,000 clones, with around 71% occurring only once. Scientists isolated CD4+ T cells after a roughly ten-day culture period ended. Vaccination of participants consisted of two doses of either the BNT162b2 or mRNA-1273 vaccine. Prior SARS-CoV-2 infection was absent in the vaccine recipients, as shown by negative nucleocapsid antibodies. Fresh IL-2-containing medium replaced half the medium on days 3 and 7. Specimen: CD4+ T cells from PBMCs cultured without peptide, collected after COVID-19 vaccination. This chain connects TRBV7-9 to TRBJ1-6; 7 bases line up with TRBD1. The receptor was derived from a human donor who received a COVID-19 vaccine. Here the CDR3 reads CASSLAGGQLVTPLHF. The DNA of the CDR3 is TGTGCCAGCAGCTTAGCGGGGGGACAGCTCGTCACACCCCTCCACTTT.